A selection of T cell receptor beta chains follows, all from one sample in a study of early T cells in non-severe SARS-CoV-2 infection. TCRdb processed the 5' RACE reads anew with MiXCR; each CDR3 protein has one entry. The sample yields about 55,000 distinct CDR3 sequences, 8% to 10% seen once. Sequenced sample: whole blood. The origin of the receptors is an adult who was a healthcare worker with PCR-confirmed SARS-CoV-2 infection or an uninfected control (not recorded which). Both conserved end residues are part of each CDR3. D genes are given only for firm matches. Part of the rows lack a size; the others show once, few, many or a class for expanded clones.

J,V,size,D,DNA,CDR3
TRBJ2-3,TRBV24-1,few,-,TGTGCCACCAGTGATTTCGGAGAGGGGCCGCAGTATTTT,CATSDFGEGPQYF
TRBJ2-2,TRBV6-5,many,-,TGTGCCAGCAGTTACTCGCCGAACACCGGGGAGCTGTTTTTT,CASSYSPNTGELFF
TRBJ2-5,TRBV3-1,-,-,TGTGCCAGCAGCCAACGGTTCGAGGCCCAGTACTTC,CASSQRFEAQYF
TRBJ2-1,TRBV6-1,-,TRBD2,TGTGCCAGCAGGCCGACTAGCGGGGGGGCGTCCGTCAATGAGCAGTTCTTC,CASRPTSGGASVNEQFF
TRBJ2-4,TRBV7-9,many,TRBD2,TGTGCCAGCAGCTTAGCGCGGGAGGTAAAAAACATTCAGTACTTC,CASSLAREVKNIQYF
TRBJ1-1,TRBV13,many,-,TGTGCCAGCAGCTTAGGCAGGCTGAACACTGAAGCTTTCTTT,CASSLGRLNTEAFF
TRBJ2-2,TRBV4-1,-,-,TGCGCCAGCAGCCCCCGACAGAACACCGGGGAGCTGTTTTTT,CASSPRQNTGELFF
TRBJ2-1,TRBV14,-,-,TGTGCCAGCAGCCAGGGAACTAGTTACAATGAGCAGTTCTTC,CASSQGTSYNEQFF
TRBJ2-7,TRBV3-1,few,TRBD2,TGTGCCAGCAGCCAGGCGGGGGGCGGCGAGCAGTACTTC,CASSQAGGGEQYF
TRBJ2-1,TRBV11-2,many,-,TGTGCCAGCAGCCGTTATAGTCCGGGCGGTGAGCAGTTCTTC,CASSRYSPGGEQFF
TRBJ2-7,TRBV3-1,few,TRBD2,TGTGCCAGCAGCCGACTGGGACTAGGGTATGAGGAGCAGTACTTC,CASSRLGLGYEEQYF
TRBJ2-5,TRBV25-1,large,TRBD2,TGTGCCAGCAGTGAATGGGCGGGAGAAGAGACCCAGTACTTC,CASSEWAGEETQYF
TRBJ1-2,TRBV2,few,TRBD1,TGTGCCAGCAGTGGGGGACAGAACTATGGCTACACCTTC,CASSGGQNYGYTF
TRBJ2-7,TRBV20-1,few,TRBD1,TGCAGTGCTCAGGGACAGGGTGACTACGAGCAGTACTTC,CSAQGQGDYEQYF
TRBJ2-3,TRBV7-2,few,TRBD1,TGTGCCAGCAGCATTGGGACAGGGAATGGAGATACGCAGTATTTT,CASSIGTGNGDTQYF
TRBJ2-4,TRBV6-2/TRBV6-3,medium-sized,TRBD2,TGTGCCAGCTCCGGGACTAGCCGAAACATTCAGTACTTC,CASSGTSRNIQYF
TRBJ2-7,TRBV20-1,-,TRBD2,TGCAGTGCTATTAGGGGACTACGGGGCGAGCAGTACTTC,CSAIRGLRGEQYF
TRBJ2-5,TRBV7-9,many,-,TGTGCCAGCAGGACCTCAGTCCTAGAGACCCAGTACTTC,CASRTSVLETQYF
TRBJ1-2,TRBV20-1,few,-,TGCAGTGCTAAAGGAGTCTATGGCTACACCTTC,CSAKGVYGYTF
TRBJ2-3,TRBV30,-,TRBD2,TGTGCCTGGAGTGTCCCTTTAGCGGGGGCTAGCACAGATACGCAGTATTTT,CAWSVPLAGASTDTQYF
TRBJ2-7,TRBV11-1,-,-,TGTGCCAGCAGCTTAGGTGTGACGGGCATAGAGCAGTACTTC,CASSLGVTGIEQYF
TRBJ1-2,TRBV30,-,-,TGTGCCTGGACCCCCGGCTCGGGGAATGGCTACACCTTC,CAWTPGSGNGYTF
TRBJ2-7,TRBV7-9,few,-,TGTGCCAGCAGCGCCGTGGGGGGCAGGAAGGGATACGAGCAGTACTTC,CASSAVGGRKGYEQYF
TRBJ1-1,TRBV15,few,-,TGTGCCACCAGCCCAAGGGGGGCGGTTACTGAAGCTTTCTTT,CATSPRGAVTEAFF
TRBJ1-6,TRBV19,many,-,TGTGCCAGCCACCGCCAGGGCGCCATAGGCTCACCCCTCCACTTT,CASHRQGAIGSPLHF
TRBJ1-5,TRBV6-5,-,-,TGTGCCAGCAGTTACTCGCACGGCCCCAATCAGCCCCAGCATTTT,CASSYSHGPNQPQHF
TRBJ1-6,TRBV11-2,many,-,TGTGCCAGCAGCCCAATCTCCCAAAATTCACCCCTCCACTTT,CASSPISQNSPLHF